The present entry profiles one T cell receptor (beta chain) with its context. Its antigen is unknown. No quality values exist for individual bases; no much larger clone is one base distant. These data come from a study of blood T cell repertoires in COVID-19 (dated by TCRdb to about 2020). For context, the study as a whole: Collaborator samples came from the United States, Italy and Spain and covered acute and convalescent phases of COVID-19. The material from the prospective study consisted of cDNA or gDNA derived from T cells, B-cell-depleted T cells, or PBMCs. Subjects who had been exposed to COVID-19, were actively infected with it, or had recovered from it provided the deeply sampled blood TCRbeta repertoires that made up the dataset. The repertoires were released in a freely available public database meant as a resource for research on the immune response to SARS-CoV-2. The samples were drawn from the first 160 participants of the ongoing ImmuneRACE study and from roughly 1,300 subjects provided by 6 global collaborators. Nearly every sample came with metadata listing a de-identified subject ID, COVID-19 status, age in years and sex. Where available, HLA class I and class II types were obtained from metadata supplied by the sample provider rather than from assay-based typing. The full study reports these points: The quantity of clinical and demographic metadata differed by source and by participant and was supplied without curation.

Each collaborating institution followed its own protocols to collect whole blood in K2EDTA tubes. For TCRbeta analysis, collaborators shipped samples as frozen whole blood, isolated PBMCs, or DNA extracted from either of those sample types. From the cysteine through the phenylalanine, the CDR3 covers 17 amino acids. Of all the DNA, just the CDR3 is kept, 51 bases in frame from base 1. Here V drops 5 bases and J drops 1 base, and the junction holds 5 bases not matched to any gene. From a lookup of the germline V gene, CDR1 and CDR2 are SNHLY and FYNNEI. TCRbeta CDR3 regions were amplified from genomic DNA by means of the immunoSEQ Assay, a bias-controlled multiplex PCR. On the study's bioinformatics: The number of nucleated cells in each sample was estimated by amplification of reference gene primers within the assay. Sequence reads were collapsed and filtered to measure the absolute abundance of every unique TCRbeta CDR3 rearrangement. For each sample, productive Simpson clonality was calculated by taking the square root of Simpson's diversity index across productive rearrangements. In its TCRdb copy, this immuneACCESS table keeps in-frame sequences only and misses some clones. Where compared with another copy, unresolved V genes explain less than half of these, and the others have no known cause. The V and J calls and clone size were taken over from that table, and D and trimming were inferred from the DNA. The sample yields about 200,000 clones; 84% were counted once. The top ten constitute roughly 7.6% of the sample.

Sequenced sample: peripheral blood. The rearranged chain carries TRBV2 and TRBJ1-4, with 12 middle bases fitting TRBD1. The sequence derives from a woman aged 50 to 60 with active or convalescent COVID-19. The encoded CDR3 is CASSLGQGAVTNEKLFF. The nucleotide sequence is TGTGCCAGCAGTTTGGGACAGGGGGCGGTAACTAATGAAAAACTGTTTTTT.